This T cell receptor (beta chain) was identified during a study of cytomegalovirus exposure and HLA in healthy donors. Looking at the study overall: The Caucasian-associated ancestry cluster contained 81% of the 300 to 450 genotyped donors. Study results and limitations: Being productive about 87% or about 30% of the time was typical of most TCR beta V segments in an earlier analysis. Overall, about 160 TCR beta chains were annotated as cytomegalovirus-associated.

Primers included in the PCR were 60 Vbeta and 13 Jbeta primers. The method was immunoSEQ multiplex PCR; TCRdb's version includes in-frame clones alone and lacks a portion of them. The sample comprises 55,000 to 80,000 clones, more than 75% of which are singletons, and under 2.5% rests with the top ten. The CDR3 runs to 14 residues. Germline V gene sequence: CDR1 MDHEN, CDR2 SYDVKM. V lost 2 bases and J lost 3, with 10 bases in between. This clone is termed medium-sized (0.01 to 0.1%). What it binds is unknown. Input material: PBMCs. This chain uses TRBV28 with TRBJ1-2; D might be TRBD1 (6 bases). This receptor was taken from a man younger than 35 in good health and CMV-seronegative. CDR3 nucleotide sequence: TGTGCCAGCAGTTTACTGGGGGCGCACTATGGCTACACCTTC. This encodes CASSLLGAHYGYTF.